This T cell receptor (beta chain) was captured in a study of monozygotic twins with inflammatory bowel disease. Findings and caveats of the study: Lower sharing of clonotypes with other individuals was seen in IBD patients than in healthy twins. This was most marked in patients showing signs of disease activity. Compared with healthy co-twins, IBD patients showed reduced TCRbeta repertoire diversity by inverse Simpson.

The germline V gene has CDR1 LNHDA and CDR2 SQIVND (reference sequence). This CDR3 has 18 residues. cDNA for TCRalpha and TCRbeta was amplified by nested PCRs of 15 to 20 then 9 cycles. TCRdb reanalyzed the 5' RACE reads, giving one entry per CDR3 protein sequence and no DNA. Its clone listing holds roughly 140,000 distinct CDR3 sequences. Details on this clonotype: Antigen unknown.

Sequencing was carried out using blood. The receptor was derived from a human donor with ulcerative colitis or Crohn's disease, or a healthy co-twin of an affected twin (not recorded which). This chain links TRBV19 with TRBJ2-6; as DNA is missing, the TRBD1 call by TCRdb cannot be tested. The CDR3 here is CASSIYGTGTSGANVLTF.